Listed below are T cell receptor beta chains from one sample, sequenced in a study of blood T cell repertoires in COVID-19. The method was immunoSEQ multiplex PCR; TCRdb's version includes in-frame clones alone and lacks a portion of them. The table lists 200,000 to 250,000 clones, almost 85% of them singletons. The sequencing sample was made of peripheral blood. All receptors come from a woman aged 50 to 60 with active or convalescent COVID-19. The CDR3 runs from the conserved cysteine through the conserved F or W. Fields, in order: clone size, D gene, V gene, J gene, CDR3 DNA, CDR3 protein. A D gene is named only where the DNA matches it firmly. Where a row states a size, it is once, few, many or the class of an expanded clone; other rows omit it.

NA	NA	TRBV18	TRBJ1-1	TGTGCCAGCTCACCGAGCAGGGGCGGAAGGGCTGAAGCTTTCTTT	CASSPSRGGRAEAFF
NA	NA	TRBV19	TRBJ1-5	TGTGCCAGTAGTATCCTCGGGGGAGCCGGGCCCCAGCATTTT	CASSILGGAGPQHF
NA	TRBD1	TRBV5-6	TRBJ1-2	TGTGCCAGCAGCGTTCAAGACAGGGTCTATGGCTACACCTTC	CASSVQDRVYGYTF
NA	TRBD1	TRBV27	TRBJ1-6	TGTGCCAGCAGTCTGGGACAGGGAGGTGGGTATTCACCCCTCCACTTT	CASSLGQGGGYSPLHF
NA	NA	TRBV21-1	TRBJ1-5	TGTGCCACCAAACCCCCGATGGGGGCTATTAGCAATCAGCCCCAGCATTTT	CATKPPMGAISNQPQHF
NA	NA	TRBV6-5	TRBJ2-2	TGTGCCAGCAGTCACCTTGGGGGCGGGCCCGGGGAGCTGTTTTTT	CASSHLGGGPGELFF
NA	TRBD1	TRBV5-1	TRBJ1-3	TGCGCCAGCAGCCTACAGGGGGCAGGCTCTGGAAACACCATATATTTT	CASSLQGAGSGNTIYF
few	TRBD2	TRBV7-9	TRBJ2-3	TGTGCCAGCAGCCCCGTCCTAGCGGGAGGCGATACGCAGTATTTT	CASSPVLAGGDTQYF
NA	TRBD1	TRBV4-1	TRBJ1-5	TGCGCCAGCAGCCAAGAGTGGACAGGGAATCAGCCCCAGCATTTT	CASSQEWTGNQPQHF
NA	TRBD1	TRBV6-1	TRBJ1-2	TGTGCCAGCAGTGATATCCCCCAGGGGGGTAACTATGGCTACACCTTC	CASSDIPQGGNYGYTF